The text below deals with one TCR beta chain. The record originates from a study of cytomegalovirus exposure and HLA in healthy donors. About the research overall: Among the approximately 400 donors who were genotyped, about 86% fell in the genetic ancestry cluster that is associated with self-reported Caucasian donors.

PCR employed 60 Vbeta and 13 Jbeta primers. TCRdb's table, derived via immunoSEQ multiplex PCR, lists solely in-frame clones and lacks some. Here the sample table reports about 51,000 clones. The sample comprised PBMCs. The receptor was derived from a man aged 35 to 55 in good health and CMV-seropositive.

DNA for the CDR3: TGCGCCAGCAGCGTCCGCGACGGACATAATCAGCCCCAGCATTTT. The encoded protein is CASSVRDGHNQPQHF. This chain connects TRBV4-3 to TRBJ1-5; possibly TRBD1 for D (5 bases). CDR1 is LGHNA, CDR2 YSLEER, per germline. V was clipped by 5 bases and J by 4 bases, with 15 bases between them. This CDR3 region has 15 residues.